This TCR beta chain was found in a study of cytomegalovirus exposure and HLA in healthy donors. Germline CDR1 reads KGHSH; CDR2 reads LQKENI. V lost 2 bases and J 3 bases, leaving 17 bases between the germline ends. The CDR3 runs to 17 residues. Measured with immunoSEQ multiplex PCR; TCRdb has only the in-frame clones, and not every one. The profile shows roughly 82,000 clones, approximately 93% of them singletons. General study findings and limits: The authors listed 164 TCR beta chains as cytomegalovirus-associated. Subsequent analysis showed first-cohort TCR clusters tending to co-occur in more than 95 validation repertoires.

As for this clone: Its antigen remains unknown.

This TCR was recovered from a young man in good health and CMV-seronegative. The chain joins TRBV18 to TRBJ1-5; tentatively, D is TRBD1 (6 bases). The sequenced sample consisted of PBMCs. The DNA of the CDR3 is TGTGCCAGCTCACCAACGGGGGCGGGGGTTCCCAATCAGCCCCAGCATTTT. Translating gives CASSPTGAGVPNQPQHF.